The 11 T cell receptor beta chains given below trace back to one sample, sequenced in a study of blood T cell repertoires in COVID-19. Using immunoSEQ multiplex PCR, the repertoire was profiled, and TCRdb retains in-frame clones only, with some absent. The table includes around 120,000 clones, 87% detected once. Sequencing was carried out using peripheral blood. Receptor source: a woman aged 70 to 79 with acute or convalescent COVID-19.

J is TRBJ1-6 and V is TRBV2; 8 bases line up with TRBD1. Trimming cost V 6 bases and J 7 bases; bases outside gene matches: 14. Per the germline V gene, CDR1 is SNHLY and CDR2 is FYNNEI. The CDR3 covers 17 residues. In DNA form, the CDR3 reads TGTGCCAGCAGCCAACACCCCCAGGGGGCGGGAAATTCACCCCTCCACTTT. Protein sequence: CASSQHPQGAGNSPLHF.

In this sample, this clone turned up once. The rearrangement uses TRBV12-3 or TRBV12-4 and TRBJ1-1; D is ambiguous. Trimming removed 3 bases from V and 5 bases from J, with 7 bases in between. The CDR3 consists of 12 residues. CDR3 region: CASSLMETEAFF. The CDR3 DNA follows: TGTGCCAGCAGTTTGATGGAGACTGAAGCTTTCTTT.

The chain couples TRBV28 to TRBJ2-3; 7 positions agree with TRBD2. The CDR3 consists of 15 residues. Germline V CDR1 and CDR2: MDHEN, SYDVKM. Trimming removed 4 bases from V and 3 bases from J; junction bases left unmatched: 7. The CDR3 loop is CASSWEGPKTDTQYF. The CDR3 DNA sequence: TGTGCCAGCAGTTGGGAGGGGCCCAAAACAGATACGCAGTATTTT.

The rearrangement uses TRBV19 and TRBJ1-2; tentatively, D is TRBD1 (6 bases). Germline-derived CDR1 and CDR2 are LNHDA and SQIVND (reference sequence). V gave up 7 bases and J gave up 7 bases, with 22 bases separating them. This CDR3 has 15 residues. The chain's CDR3 is CASINTGIWGSGYTF. In DNA, the CDR3 is TGTGCCAGTATTAATACAGGGATCTGGGGAAGTGGCTACACCTTC. The complete variable domain, with remaining parts taken from reference TRBV19 and TRBJ1-2, reads DGGITQSPKYLFRKEGQNVTLSCEQNLNHDAMYWYRQDPGQGLRLIYYSQIVNDFQKGDIAEGYSVSREKKESFPLTVTSAQKNPTAFYLCASINTGIWGSGYTFGSGTRLTVV.

The chain recombines TRBV5-4 with TRBJ2-2; maybe TRBD2 (5 bases). The CDR3 length is 15 residues. V lost 1 base, J lost 3 bases, and 10 bases lay in between. Germline assignment: CDR1 SGHNT and CDR2 YYREEE (reference sequence). The CDR3 loop reads CASSLKVGDTGELFF. DNA for the CDR3: TGTGCCAGCAGCTTGAAAGTCGGGGACACCGGGGAGCTGTTTTTT.

The V call is TRBV3-1 (or the pseudogene TRBV3-2), the J call TRBJ1-6; D call uncertain. The CDR3 has 15 residues. Deletions cut 0 bases from V and 8 bases from J, with 11 bases between. Looked up from germline, CDR1 is LGHDT and CDR2 is YNNKEL (reference sequence). In DNA, the CDR3 is TGTGCCAGCAGCCAAGAGGCAGGCCACGATTCACCCCTCCACTTT. Its protein product is CASSQEAGHDSPLHF.

This clone was counted once. V is TRBV19 and J is TRBJ2-5; 7 bases map to TRBD2. CDR3 length equals 13 residues. The germline gives CDR1 LNHDA, CDR2 SQIVND (reference sequence). Trimming took 4 bases from V and 5 from J; bases not matched to a gene: 4. The CDR3 bases are TGTGCCAGTAGTACCGGGGGGATGGAGACCCAGTACTTC. It codes for CASSTGGMETQYF.

This chain connects TRBV7-2 to TRBJ1-1; 9 bases are shared with TRBD1. V trimming: 4 bases; J trimming: 3 bases; junction bases outside the gene matches: 3. Germline assignment: CDR1 SGHTA and CDR2 FQGNSA. This CDR3 comprises 14 residues. The CDR3 sequence: CASSSQGAYTEAFF. Written as DNA, the CDR3 is TGTGCCAGCAGCTCACAGGGGGCCTACACTGAAGCTTTCTTT. Full variable domain (remainder filled in from reference TRBV7-2 and TRBJ1-1): GAGVSQSPSNKVTEKGKDVELRCDPISGHTALYWYRQSLGQGLEFLIYFQGNSAPDKSGLPSDRFSAERTGGSVSTLTIQRTQQEDSAVYLCASSSQGAYTEAFFGQGTRLTVV.

The chain uses TRBV7-9 and TRBJ1-2; D not resolved. CDR1 and CDR2 from the germline V gene are SEHNR and FQNEAQ (reference sequence). CDR3 size: 12 residues. Trimming left V 2 bases short and J 9 bases short, with 10 bases between. CDR3 DNA sequence: TGTGCCAGCAGCTTACCCCCGGGAAGCTACACCTTC. It encodes CASSLPPGSYTF.

V usage is TRBV30 and J usage is TRBJ2-7; 7 bases line up with TRBD2. From germline, CDR1 is GTSNPN and CDR2 SVGIG (reference sequence). Unmatched junction bases numbered 10, after V lost 4 bases and J lost 1 base. The CDR3 sequence is 15 residues long. The CDR3 nucleotides read TGTGCCTGGACTCTGGGGGGGATGGGATCCTACGAGCAGTACTTC. This translates into CAWTLGGMGSYEQYF.

V usage is TRBV7-8 and J usage is TRBJ1-1; TRBD1 matches 7 bases. The CDR3 extends over 16 amino acids. Per the germline V gene, CDR1 is SGHVS and CDR2 is FQNEAQ. After removal of 5 bases from V and 0 bases from J, the junction contained 9 bases not matched to a gene. The CDR3 loop is CASSAPGQTMNTEAFF. CDR3 coding DNA: TGTGCCAGCAGCGCCCCGGGACAGACCATGAACACTGAAGCTTTCTTT.